This is a list of T cell receptor beta chains from one sample in a study of T cells in Graves' hyperthyroidism and ophthalmopathy. TCRdb processed the multiplex PCR reads anew with MiXCR; each CDR3 protein has one entry. In the table there are approximately 410,000 distinct CDR3 sequences, roughly 15% of which are singletons. Sample: blood. Source of these receptors: a man younger than 35 with Graves' ophthalmopathy. Each CDR3 is given with its conserved first and last residue. Each record gives: clone size, V gene, D gene, J gene, CDR3 protein, CDR3 DNA. A D gene is named only where the DNA matches it firmly. Only part of the rows carry a size: once, few, many, or a class if the clone is expanded.

clone size: many
V gene: TRBV5-1
D gene: -
J gene: TRBJ1-1
CDR3 protein: CASSLEAGVMLNTEAFF
CDR3 DNA: TGCGCCAGCAGCTTGGAGGCAGGGGTAATGCTGAACACTGAAGCTTTCTTT

clone size: many
V gene: TRBV6-1
D gene: TRBD1
J gene: TRBJ2-7
CDR3 protein: CASSAGTVAHEQYF
CDR3 DNA: TGTGCCAGCAGTGCCGGGACAGTAGCCCACGAGCAGTACTTC

clone size: few
V gene: TRBV14
D gene: -
J gene: TRBJ1-2
CDR3 protein: CASSQDRGNPIYGYTF
CDR3 DNA: TGTGCCAGCAGCCAAGATCGGGGGAACCCTATCTATGGCTACACCTTC

clone size: many
V gene: TRBV24-1
D gene: TRBD1
J gene: TRBJ2-5
CDR3 protein: CATSDLGQAGETQYF
CDR3 DNA: TGTGCCACCAGTGACCTCGGACAGGCGGGTGAGACCCAGTACTTC

clone size: -
V gene: TRBV18
D gene: TRBD1
J gene: TRBJ2-1
CDR3 protein: CASSPAGQGLNEQFF
CDR3 DNA: TGTGCCAGCTCACCGGCAGGACAGGGATTGAATGAGCAGTTCTTC

clone size: -
V gene: TRBV5-6
D gene: TRBD1
J gene: TRBJ1-4
CDR3 protein: CASIQGAHNEKLFF
CDR3 DNA: TGTGCCAGCATACAGGGGGCTCATAATGAAAAACTGTTTTTT

clone size: -
V gene: TRBV12-3/TRBV12-4
D gene: -
J gene: TRBJ1-5
CDR3 protein: CASSRTGKGNQPQHF
CDR3 DNA: TGTGCCAGCAGTAGAACAGGGAAAGGCAATCAGCCCCAGCATTTT

clone size: few
V gene: TRBV11-3
D gene: -
J gene: TRBJ1-1
CDR3 protein: CASSFRVDNTEAFF
CDR3 DNA: TGTGCCAGCAGCTTCCGGGTAGACAACACTGAAGCTTTCTTT

clone size: few
V gene: TRBV5-1
D gene: TRBD1
J gene: TRBJ2-7
CDR3 protein: CASSLPGQAIYEQYF
CDR3 DNA: TGCGCCAGCAGCTTACCGGGACAGGCGATTTACGAGCAGTACTTC

clone size: many
V gene: TRBV4-2
D gene: -
J gene: TRBJ2-1
CDR3 protein: CASSHGVGNEQFF
CDR3 DNA: TGTGCCAGCAGCCACGGCGTCGGGAATGAGCAGTTCTTC

clone size: few
V gene: TRBV10-2
D gene: -
J gene: TRBJ2-3
CDR3 protein: CASSEAQLKTDTQYF
CDR3 DNA: TGCGCCAGCAGTGAGGCTCAACTTAAAACAGATACGCAGTATTTT